This record looks at one T cell receptor beta chain sequence and its context. These data come from a study of blood T cells in healthy people across ages. A second PCR, run for roughly 7 to 11 cycles, used a sample-barcoded 5' primer plus a J-beta primer mix. The study obtained at least 2.5 million CDR3-containing paired-end reads from every sample. A single record per CDR3 protein comes from TCRdb applying MiXCR to the 5' RACE reads. The top ten clones hold roughly 24% of a sample with 780,000 or so distinct CDR3 sequences, more than 55% of them seen once. The length of the CDR3 is 12 residues. Germline lookup yields CDR1 MGHDK and CDR2 SYGVNS. V lost 5 bases and J 5 bases, leaving 10 bases between the germline ends. Approximately 9 milliliters was the volume of peripheral blood drawn from each donor. Every sample yielded at least 6 million isolated PBMCs.

Sequencing was performed on blood. The chain carries TRBV25-1 and TRBJ2-7; D uncertain. The TCR was taken from a man between 35 and 55 years old in good health. CDR3 loop: CASSLTLHEQYF. The CDR3 DNA reads as TGTGCCAGCAGTTTAACCCTGCACGAGCAGTACTTC.